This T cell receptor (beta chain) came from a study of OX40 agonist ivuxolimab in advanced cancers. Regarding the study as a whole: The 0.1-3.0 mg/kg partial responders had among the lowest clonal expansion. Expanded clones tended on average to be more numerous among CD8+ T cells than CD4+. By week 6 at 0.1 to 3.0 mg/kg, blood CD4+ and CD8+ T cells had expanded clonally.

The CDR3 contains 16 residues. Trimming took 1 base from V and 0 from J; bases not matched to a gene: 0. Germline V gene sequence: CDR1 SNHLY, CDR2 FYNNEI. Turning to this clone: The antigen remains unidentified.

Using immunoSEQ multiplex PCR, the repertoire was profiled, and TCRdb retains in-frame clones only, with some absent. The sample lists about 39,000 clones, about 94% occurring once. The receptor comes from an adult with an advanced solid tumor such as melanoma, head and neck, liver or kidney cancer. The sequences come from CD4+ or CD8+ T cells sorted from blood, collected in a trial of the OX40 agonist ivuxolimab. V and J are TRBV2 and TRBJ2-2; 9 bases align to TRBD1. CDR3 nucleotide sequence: TGTGCCAGCAGTGAAGGACAGGGGGCGAACACCGGGGAGCTGTTTTTT. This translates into CASSEGQGANTGELFF.